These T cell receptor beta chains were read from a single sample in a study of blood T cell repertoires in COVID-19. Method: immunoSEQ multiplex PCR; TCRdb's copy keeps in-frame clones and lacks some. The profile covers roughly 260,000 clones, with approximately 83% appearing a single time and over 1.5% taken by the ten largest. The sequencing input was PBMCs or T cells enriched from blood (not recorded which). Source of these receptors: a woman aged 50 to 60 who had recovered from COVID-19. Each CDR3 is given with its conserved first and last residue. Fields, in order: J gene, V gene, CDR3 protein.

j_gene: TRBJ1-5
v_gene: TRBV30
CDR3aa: CAWSGDSYQPQHF

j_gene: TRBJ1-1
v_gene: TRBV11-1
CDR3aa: CASSFGGTEAFF

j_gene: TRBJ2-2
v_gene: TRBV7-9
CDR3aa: CASSLTGEPGELFF

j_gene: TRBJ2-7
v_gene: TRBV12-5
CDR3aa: CASALSSYEQYF

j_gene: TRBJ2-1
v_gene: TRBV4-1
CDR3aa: CASSQASGTSGRNEQFF

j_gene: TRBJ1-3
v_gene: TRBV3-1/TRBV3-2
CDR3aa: CASSQHGTAATGNTIYF

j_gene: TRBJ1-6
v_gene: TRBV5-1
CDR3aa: CASRTDRGRSYNSPLHF

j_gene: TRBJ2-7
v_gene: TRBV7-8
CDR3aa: CASSLGQTGGEFGYEQYF

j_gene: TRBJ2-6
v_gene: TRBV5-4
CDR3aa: CASSLAKSSGANVLTF

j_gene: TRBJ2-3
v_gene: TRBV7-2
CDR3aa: CASSPYKAWAFGDTQYF

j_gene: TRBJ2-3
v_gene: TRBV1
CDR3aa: CTSSQPRTGASLFADTQYF

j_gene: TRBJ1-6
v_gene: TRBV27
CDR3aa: CASSLSIGQGGRNNSPLHF

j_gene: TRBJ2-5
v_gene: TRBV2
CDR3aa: CASSWDRVNQETQYF

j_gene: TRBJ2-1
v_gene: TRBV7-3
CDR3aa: CASSEALNNEQFF

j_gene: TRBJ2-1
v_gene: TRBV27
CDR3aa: CASSTSGITPNEQFF

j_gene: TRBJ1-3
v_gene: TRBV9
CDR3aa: CASSGSGLSFSGNTIYF

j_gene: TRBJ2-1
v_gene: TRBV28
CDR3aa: CASSFGGPTLSQFF

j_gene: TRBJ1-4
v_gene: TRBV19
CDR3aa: CASSITGGEEKLFF

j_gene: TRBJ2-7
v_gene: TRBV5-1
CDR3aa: CASSSPRLAVGDYEQYF

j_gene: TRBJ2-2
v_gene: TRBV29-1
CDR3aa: CSVEEQGAYTGELFF

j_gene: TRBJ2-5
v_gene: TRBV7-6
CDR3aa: CASSLVLDSGRETQYF

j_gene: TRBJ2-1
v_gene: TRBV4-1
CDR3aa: CASSLSGSHNEQFF

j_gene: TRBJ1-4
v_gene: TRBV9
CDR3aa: CASSSMSYRDRGLFGTNEKLFF

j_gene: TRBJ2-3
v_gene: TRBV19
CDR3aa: CASRRQGGFTDTQYF

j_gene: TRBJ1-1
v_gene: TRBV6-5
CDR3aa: CASSPRTEAFF

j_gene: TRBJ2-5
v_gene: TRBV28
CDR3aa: CASSPTLAETQYF

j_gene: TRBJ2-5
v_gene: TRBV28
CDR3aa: CASNSGTGLEETQYF

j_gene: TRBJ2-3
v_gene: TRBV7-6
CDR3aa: CASSLEGGGGLSTDTQYF

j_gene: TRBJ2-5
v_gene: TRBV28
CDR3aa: CASRTLGTGGAETQYF

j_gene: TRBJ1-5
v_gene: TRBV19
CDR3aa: CASSFTPPNQPQHF

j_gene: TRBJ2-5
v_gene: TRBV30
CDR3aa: CAWSLTQETQYF

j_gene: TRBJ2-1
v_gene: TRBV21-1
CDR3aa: CASSKFGTRGDEQFF

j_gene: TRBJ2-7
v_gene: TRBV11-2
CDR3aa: CASSFTGQGPEQYF

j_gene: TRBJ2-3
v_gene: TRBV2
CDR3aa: CASSAQIAGGDTQYF

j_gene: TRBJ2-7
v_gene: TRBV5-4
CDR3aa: CASRRDRSGEQYF

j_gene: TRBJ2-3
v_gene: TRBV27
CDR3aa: CASSLSVQYRHMQYF

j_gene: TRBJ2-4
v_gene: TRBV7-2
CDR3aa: CASSGLAGAENIQYF

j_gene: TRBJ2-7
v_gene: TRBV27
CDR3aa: CASSLVSGYPYEQYF

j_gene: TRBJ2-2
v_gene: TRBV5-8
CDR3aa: CASSLRQVVTGELFF

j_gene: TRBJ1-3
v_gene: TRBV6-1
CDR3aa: CASSEKGSGNTIYF

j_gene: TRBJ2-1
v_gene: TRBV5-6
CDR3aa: CASSFRGLGNEQFF

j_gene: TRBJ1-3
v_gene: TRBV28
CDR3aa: CASSLSSVPSGNTIYF

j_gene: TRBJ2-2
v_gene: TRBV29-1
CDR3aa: CSVRTGDTGELFF

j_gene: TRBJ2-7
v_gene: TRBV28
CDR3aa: CASSVSLGSGYEQYF

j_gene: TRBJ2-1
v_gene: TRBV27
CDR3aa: CASSWTSGRDEQFF

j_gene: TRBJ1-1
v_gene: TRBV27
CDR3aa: CASSPDRVGAFF

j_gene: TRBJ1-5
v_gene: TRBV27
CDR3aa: CASSLAGARQPQHF

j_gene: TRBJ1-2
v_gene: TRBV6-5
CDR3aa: CASKGTGGPYGYTF

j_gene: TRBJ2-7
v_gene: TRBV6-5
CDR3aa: CASRDPGTREQYF

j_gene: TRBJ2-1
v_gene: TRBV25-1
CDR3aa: CATTDSGVFNEQFF